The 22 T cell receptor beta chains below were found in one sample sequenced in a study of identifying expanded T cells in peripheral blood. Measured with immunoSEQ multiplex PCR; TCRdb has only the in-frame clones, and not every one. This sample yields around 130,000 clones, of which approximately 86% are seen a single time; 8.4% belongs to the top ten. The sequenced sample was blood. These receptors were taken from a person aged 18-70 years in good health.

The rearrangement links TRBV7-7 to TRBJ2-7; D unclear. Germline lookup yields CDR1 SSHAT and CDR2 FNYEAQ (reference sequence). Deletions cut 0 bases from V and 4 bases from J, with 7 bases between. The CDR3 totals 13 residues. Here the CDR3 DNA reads TGTGCCAGCAGCTTAGCACCAGAATACGAGCAGTACTTC. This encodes CASSLAPEYEQYF.

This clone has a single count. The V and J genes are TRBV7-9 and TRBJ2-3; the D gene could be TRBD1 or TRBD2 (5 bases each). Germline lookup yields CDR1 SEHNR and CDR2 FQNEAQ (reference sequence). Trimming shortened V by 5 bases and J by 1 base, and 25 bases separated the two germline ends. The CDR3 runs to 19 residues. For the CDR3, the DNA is TGTGCCAGCAGCGGGGCCGTATCAGGAGGCCGAGGGGGCACAGATACGCAGTATTTT. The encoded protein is CASSGAVSGGRGGTDTQYF.

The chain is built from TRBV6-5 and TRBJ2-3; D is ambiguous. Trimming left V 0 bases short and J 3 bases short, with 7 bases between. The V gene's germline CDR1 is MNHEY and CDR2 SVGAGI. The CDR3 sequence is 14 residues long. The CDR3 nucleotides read TGTGCCAGCAGTTACTCGGGCAATACAGATACGCAGTATTTT. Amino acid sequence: CASSYSGNTDTQYF.

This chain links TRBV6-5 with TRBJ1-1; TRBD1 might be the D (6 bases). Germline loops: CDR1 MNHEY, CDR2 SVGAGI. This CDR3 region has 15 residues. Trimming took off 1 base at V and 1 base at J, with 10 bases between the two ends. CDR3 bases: TGTGCCAGCAGTTACTTCAGGGGAACGAACACTGAAGCTTTCTTT. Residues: CASSYFRGTNTEAFF.

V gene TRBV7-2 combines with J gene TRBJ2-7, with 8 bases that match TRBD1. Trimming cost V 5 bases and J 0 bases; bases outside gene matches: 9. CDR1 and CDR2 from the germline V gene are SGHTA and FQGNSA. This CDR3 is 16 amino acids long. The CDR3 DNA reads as TGTGCCAGCAGCCACCCCCCAACAGGGGGCTCCTACGAGCAGTACTTC. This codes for CASSHPPTGGSYEQYF.

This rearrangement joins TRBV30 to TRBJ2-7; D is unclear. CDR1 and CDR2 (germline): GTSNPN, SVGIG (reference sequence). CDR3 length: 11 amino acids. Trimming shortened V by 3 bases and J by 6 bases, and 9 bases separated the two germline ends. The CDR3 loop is CAWRGLGEQYF. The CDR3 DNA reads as TGTGCCTGGAGAGGTCTCGGCGAGCAGTACTTC.

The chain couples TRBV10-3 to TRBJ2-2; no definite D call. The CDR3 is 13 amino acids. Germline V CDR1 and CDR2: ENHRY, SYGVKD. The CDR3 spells CAIRRLNTGELFF. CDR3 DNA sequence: TGTGCGATACGCAGACTCAACACCGGGGAGCTGTTTTTT.

The CDR3 here is CASSLSLVGNEQFF. CDR3 in DNA: TGCGCCAGCAGCTTGTCACTTGTAGGCAATGAGCAGTTCTTC. This sequence joins TRBV5-1 and TRBJ2-1; D unresolved. The CDR3 contains 14 residues. Trimming removed 1 base at V and 6 bases at J, with 11 bases between. Germline V gene sequence: CDR1 SGHRS, CDR2 YFSETQ.

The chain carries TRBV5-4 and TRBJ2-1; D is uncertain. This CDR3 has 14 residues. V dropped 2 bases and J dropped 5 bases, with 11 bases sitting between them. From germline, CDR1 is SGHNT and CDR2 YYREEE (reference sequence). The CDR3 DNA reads TGTGCCAGCAGCTTAGAACAGACCCACAATGAGCAGTTCTTC. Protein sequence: CASSLEQTHNEQFF.

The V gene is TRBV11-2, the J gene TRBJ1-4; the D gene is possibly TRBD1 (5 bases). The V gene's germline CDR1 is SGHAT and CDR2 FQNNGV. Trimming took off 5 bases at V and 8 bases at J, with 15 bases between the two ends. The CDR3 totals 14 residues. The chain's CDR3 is CASSQAQGREKLFF. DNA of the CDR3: TGTGCCAGCAGCCAGGCTCAGGGCAGAGAAAAACTGTTTTTT. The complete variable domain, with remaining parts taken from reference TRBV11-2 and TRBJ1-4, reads EAGVAQSPRYKIIEKRQSVAFWCNPISGHATLYWYQQILGQGPKLLIQFQNNGVVDDSQLPKDRFSAERLKGVDSTLKIQPAKLEDSAVYLCASSQAQGREKLFFGSGTQLSVL.

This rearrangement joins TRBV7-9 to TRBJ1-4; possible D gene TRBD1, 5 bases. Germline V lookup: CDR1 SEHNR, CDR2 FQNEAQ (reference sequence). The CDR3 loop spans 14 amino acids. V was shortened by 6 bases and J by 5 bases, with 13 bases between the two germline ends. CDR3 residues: CASSLLGGNEKLFF. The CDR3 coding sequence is TGTGCCAGCAGTCTACTGGGGGGAAATGAAAAACTGTTTTTT.

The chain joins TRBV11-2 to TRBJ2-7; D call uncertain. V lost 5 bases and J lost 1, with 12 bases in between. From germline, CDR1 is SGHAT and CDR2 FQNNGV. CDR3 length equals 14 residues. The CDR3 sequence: CASSPIVGSYEQYF. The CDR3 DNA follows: TGTGCCAGCAGCCCGATAGTAGGTTCCTACGAGCAGTACTTC.

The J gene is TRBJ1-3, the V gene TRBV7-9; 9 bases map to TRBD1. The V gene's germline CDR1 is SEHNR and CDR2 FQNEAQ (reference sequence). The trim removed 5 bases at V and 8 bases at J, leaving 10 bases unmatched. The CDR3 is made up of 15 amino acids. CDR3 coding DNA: TGTGCCAGCAGCCCCGCGGGACAGGGAGTTGACACCATATATTTT. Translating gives CASSPAGQGVDTIYF.

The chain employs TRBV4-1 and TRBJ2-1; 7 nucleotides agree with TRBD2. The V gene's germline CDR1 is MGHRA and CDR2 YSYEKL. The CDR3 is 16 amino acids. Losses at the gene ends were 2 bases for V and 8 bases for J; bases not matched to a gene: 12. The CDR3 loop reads CASSQQTSKGEDEQFF. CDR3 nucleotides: TGCGCCAGCAGCCAACAGACTAGCAAGGGAGAGGATGAGCAGTTCTTC.

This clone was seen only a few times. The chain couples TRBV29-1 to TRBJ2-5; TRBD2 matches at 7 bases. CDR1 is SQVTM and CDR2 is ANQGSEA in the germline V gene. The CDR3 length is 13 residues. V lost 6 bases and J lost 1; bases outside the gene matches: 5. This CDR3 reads CSVDSGFQETQYF. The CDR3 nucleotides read TGCAGCGTAGATAGCGGGTTCCAAGAGACCCAGTACTTC.

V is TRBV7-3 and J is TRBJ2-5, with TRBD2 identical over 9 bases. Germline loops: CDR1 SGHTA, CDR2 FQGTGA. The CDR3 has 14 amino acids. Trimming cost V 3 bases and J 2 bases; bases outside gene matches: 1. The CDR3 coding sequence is TGTGCCAGCAGCTTCCTAGCGGGGCAAGAGACCCAGTACTTC. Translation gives CASSFLAGQETQYF.

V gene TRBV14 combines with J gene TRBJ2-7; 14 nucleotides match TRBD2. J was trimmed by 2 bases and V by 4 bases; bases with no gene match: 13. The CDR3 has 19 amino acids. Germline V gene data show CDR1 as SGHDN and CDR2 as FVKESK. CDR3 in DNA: TGTGCCAGCAGCCGGCCGCGACTAGCGGGAGGGGAAGTTACCTACGAGCAGTACTTC. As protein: CASSRPRLAGGEVTYEQYF.

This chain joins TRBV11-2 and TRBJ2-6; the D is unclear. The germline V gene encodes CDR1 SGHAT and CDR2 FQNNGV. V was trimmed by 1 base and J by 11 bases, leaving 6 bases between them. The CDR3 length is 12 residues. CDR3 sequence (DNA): TGTGCCAGCAGCTTAGTACTGGACGTCCTGACTTTC. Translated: CASSLVLDVLTF.

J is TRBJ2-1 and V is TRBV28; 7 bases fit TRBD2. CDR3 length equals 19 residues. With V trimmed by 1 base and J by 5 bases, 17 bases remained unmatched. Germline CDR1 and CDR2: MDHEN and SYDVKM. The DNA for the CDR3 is TGTGCCAGCAGTTTATTCGGGAGGAGGGGCCGGGTATCGAACAATGAGCAGTTCTTC. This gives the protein CASSLFGRRGRVSNNEQFF.

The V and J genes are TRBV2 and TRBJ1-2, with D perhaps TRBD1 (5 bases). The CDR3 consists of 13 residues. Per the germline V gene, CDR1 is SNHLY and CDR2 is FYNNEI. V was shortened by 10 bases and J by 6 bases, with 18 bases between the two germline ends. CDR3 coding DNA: TGTGCCACCTGTGAAGGGGTCGCGGATGGCTACACCTTC. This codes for CATCEGVADGYTF.

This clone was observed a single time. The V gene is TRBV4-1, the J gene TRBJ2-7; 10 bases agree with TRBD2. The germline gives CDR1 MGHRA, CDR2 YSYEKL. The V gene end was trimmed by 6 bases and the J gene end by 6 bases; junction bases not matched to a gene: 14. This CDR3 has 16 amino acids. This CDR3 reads CASSTSLAGVSAEQYF. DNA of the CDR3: TGCGCCAGCAGTACCTCTCTAGCGGGAGTCTCCGCCGAGCAGTACTTC.

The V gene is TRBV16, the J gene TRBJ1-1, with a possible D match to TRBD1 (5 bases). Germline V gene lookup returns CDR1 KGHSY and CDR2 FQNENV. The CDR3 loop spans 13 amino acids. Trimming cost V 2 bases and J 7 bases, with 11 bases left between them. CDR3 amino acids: CASSQGREYEAFF. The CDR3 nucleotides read TGTGCCAGCAGCCAAGGCAGGGAATATGAAGCTTTCTTT.